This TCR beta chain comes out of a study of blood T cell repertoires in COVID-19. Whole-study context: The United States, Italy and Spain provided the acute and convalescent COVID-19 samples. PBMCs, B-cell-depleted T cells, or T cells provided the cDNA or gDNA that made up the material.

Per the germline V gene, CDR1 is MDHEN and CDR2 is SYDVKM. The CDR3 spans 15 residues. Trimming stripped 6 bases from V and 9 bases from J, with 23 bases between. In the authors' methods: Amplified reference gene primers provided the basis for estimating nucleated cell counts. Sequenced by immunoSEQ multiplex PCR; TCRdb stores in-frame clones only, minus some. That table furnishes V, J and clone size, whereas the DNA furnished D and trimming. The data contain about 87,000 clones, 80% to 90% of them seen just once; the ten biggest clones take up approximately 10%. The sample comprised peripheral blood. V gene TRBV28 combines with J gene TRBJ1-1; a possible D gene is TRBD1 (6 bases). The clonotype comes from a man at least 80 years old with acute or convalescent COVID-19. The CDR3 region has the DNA TGTGCCAGCAGAGCTCTTAACAGGGACCCCGCGAAAGCTTTCTTT. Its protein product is CASRALNRDPAKAFF.